The 11 T cell receptor beta chains presented below share a single source sample, sequenced in a study of T cells in Graves' hyperthyroidism and ophthalmopathy. The TCR beta CDR3 regions underwent amplification using RNA transcripts as the source. TCR CDR3 underwent first-round RT-PCR with the HTBI primer set. From the multiplex PCR reads, TCRdb called clonotypes with MiXCR, one entry per CDR3 protein. The sample has 250,000 to 300,000 distinct CDR3 sequences, roughly 15% seen once. Sequenced: blood. The receptor source for this set is a woman aged 25 to 39 with Graves' hyperthyroidism that later progressed to Graves' ophthalmopathy.

There are a few counts of this clonotype. This rearrangement joins TRBV5-4 to TRBJ2-5; perhaps TRBD2 as D (5 bases). The CDR3 is 15 residues long. Germline loops: CDR1 SGHNT, CDR2 YYREEE (reference sequence). Trimming cost V 4 bases and J 1 base, with 14 bases left between them. CDR3 in amino acids: CASSIEVSGQETQYF. The CDR3 DNA sequence: TGTGCCAGCAGCATAGAGGTCAGCGGCCAAGAGACCCAGTACTTC. Full variable domain (remainder filled in from reference TRBV5-4 and TRBJ2-5): ETGVTQSPTHLIKTRGQQVTLRCSSQSGHNTVSWYQQALGQGPQFIFQYYREEENGRGNFPPRFSGLQFPNYSSELNVNALELDDSALYLCASSIEVSGQETQYFGPGTRLLVL.

The genes are TRBV7-3 and TRBJ2-5; D is unclear. CDR1 and CDR2 from the germline V gene are SGHTA and FQGTGA. The CDR3 loop spans 13 amino acids. Trimming stripped 2 bases from V and 6 bases from J, with 10 bases between. CDR3 residues: CASSLGAEKTQYF. The CDR3 coding sequence is TGTGCCAGCAGCTTAGGTGCGGAGAAGACCCAGTACTTC.

In its sample, this clonotype was seen a few times. The chain carries TRBV4-2 and TRBJ1-2, with 10 bases aligning to TRBD1. Germline CDR1 is LGHNA and CDR2 is YNFKEQ. After removal of 3 bases from V and 9 bases from J, the junction contained 16 bases not matched to a gene. The CDR3 runs to 17 residues. CDR3 loop: CASSHPEGDRGKNSYTF. CDR3 nucleotide sequence: TGTGCCAGCAGCCATCCCGAAGGGGACAGGGGAAAAAATAGCTACACCTTC.

This clonotype has at least ten counts. This rearrangement joins TRBV15 to TRBJ2-7; the match to TRBD2 covers 10 bases. CDR1 is LNHNV, CDR2 YYDKDF, per germline (reference sequence). The CDR3 is 14 amino acids. The trim removed 5 bases at V and 4 bases at J, leaving 5 bases unmatched. CDR3 coding DNA: TGTGCCACCAGCGAGGAGCGGGAGGGGTACGAGCAGTACTTC. It codes for CATSEEREGYEQYF. Using reference TRBV15 and TRBJ2-7 for the parts outside the CDR3, the full variable domain is DAMVIQNPRYQVTQFGKPVTLSCSQTLNHNVMYWYQQKSSQAPKLLFHYYDKDFNNEADTPDNFQSRRPNTSFCFLDIRSPGLGDTAMYLCATSEEREGYEQYFGPGTRLTVT.

This clonotype was detected many times. The chain links TRBV28 to TRBJ1-2; the match to TRBD1 covers 11 bases. The trim removed 3 bases at V and 7 bases at J, leaving 7 bases unmatched. The CDR3 length is 15 residues. CDR1 and CDR2 (germline): MDHEN, SYDVKM. CDR3 DNA sequence: TGTGCCAGCAGTTTTCCAGGACAGGGGGCGCGTGGCTACACCTTC. It yields the protein CASSFPGQGARGYTF.

This clonotype was recorded a few times. This chain uses TRBV7-3 with TRBJ1-2; D unclear. The CDR3 runs to 13 residues. CDR1 is SGHTA and CDR2 is FQGTGA in the germline V gene. The V end lost 5 bases, the J end lost 8 bases, and 15 bases lay between the germline ends. This chain's CDR3 is CASSHIGLGGYTF. In DNA, the CDR3 is TGTGCCAGCAGCCACATAGGCCTAGGCGGCTACACCTTC.

Many counts were recorded for this clonotype. The V gene is TRBV27, the J gene TRBJ2-1; 7 bases align to TRBD1. Germline values: CDR1 MNHEY, CDR2 SMNVEV (reference sequence). Trimming removed 7 bases from V and 0 bases from J; junction bases left unmatched: 9. The CDR3 contains 16 residues. The CDR3 DNA is TGTGCCAGCACGAAGGCCGGGACAGACTCCTACAATGAGCAGTTCTTC. Its translation: CASTKAGTDSYNEQFF.

Ten or more counts support this clonotype. V gene TRBV27 combines with J gene TRBJ2-1; D is perhaps TRBD1 or TRBD2 (7 bases each). V was cut by 2 bases and J by 4 bases, with 18 bases left in between. The CDR3 spans 17 residues. Germline values: CDR1 MNHEY, CDR2 SMNVEV (reference sequence). The CDR3 region is CASSLRGSRGGYNEQFF. CDR3 coding DNA: TGTGCCAGCAGTTTACGCGGGAGCAGGGGGGGGTACAATGAGCAGTTCTTC.

This clonotype was detected only a few times. V is TRBV5-8 and J is TRBJ2-7; 14 bases map to TRBD2. V lost 4 bases, J lost 4 bases, and 7 bases stayed unmatched. CDR1 is SGHTS and CDR2 is YDEGEE in the germline V gene. The CDR3 has 16 residues. The CDR3 here is CASSRTGLAGEYEQYF. The DNA of the CDR3 is TGTGCCAGCAGCCGAACGGGACTAGCGGGAGAGTACGAGCAGTACTTC.

This clonotype has more than one count but fewer than ten. The chain is built from TRBV7-9 and TRBJ2-1; 9 nucleotides agree with TRBD1. The V gene's germline CDR1 is SEHNR and CDR2 FQNEAQ (reference sequence). With V trimmed by 1 base and J by 5 bases, 6 bases remained unmatched. This CDR3 has 16 amino acids. The CDR3 sequence: CASSLVGDRVDNEQFF. The CDR3 DNA sequence: TGTGCCAGCAGCTTAGTTGGGGACAGGGTAGACAATGAGCAGTTCTTC.

The V and J genes are TRBV11-3 and TRBJ1-5; no reliable D call. V was clipped by 2 bases and J by 4 bases, with 18 bases between them. Germline V gene lookup returns CDR1 SGHNT and CDR2 YENEEA. This CDR3 spans 17 amino acids. The CDR3 spells CASSLNPGGRINQPQHF. Here the CDR3 DNA reads TGTGCCAGCAGCTTAAATCCGGGCGGCAGAATAAATCAGCCCCAGCATTTT.